Sequencing of this TCR beta chain was carried out in a study of blood T cell repertoires in COVID-19. Per the authors' pipeline: Estimated nucleated cell counts came from reference gene primer amplification. Produced via immunoSEQ multiplex PCR; TCRdb's table is partial and in-frame only. V, J and clone size are taken as reported in that table, and D and trimming were inferred from the DNA itself. The sample holds roughly 220,000 clones, approximately 81% seen once. The CDR3 length is 17 residues. The V gene's germline CDR1 is MNHEY and CDR2 SMNVEV (reference sequence). With 6 bases clipped from V and 2 bases from J, the junction kept 10 bases outside the gene matches.

The TCR was taken from an older woman who had recovered from COVID-19. Sample: peripheral blood. V and J are TRBV27 and TRBJ1-1; 12 nucleotides agree with TRBD1. The CDR3 coding sequence is TGTGCCAGCAGACGGCTTGGGACAGGGGGCTTCAACACTGAAGCTTTCTTT. This translates into CASRRLGTGGFNTEAFF.